The 23 T cell receptor beta chains below all came from one sample that was sequenced in a study of persistence of HIV-infected CD4 T cells. The libraries were made with immunoSEQ version 4 in survey mode. Generated by immunoSEQ multiplex PCR, the TCRdb table keeps only in-frame clones and is missing some. The sample includes around 45,000 clones, roughly 90% seen only once; the top ten take about 1.7%. No antigen has been assigned to these receptors. Cells were stimulated nonspecifically with anti-CD3/anti-CD28 magnetic beads. CD4+ T cells upregulating both CD40 ligand and CD69 were sorted as responding cells. The specimen was CD4+ T cells sorted from PBMCs after 18-hour stimulation, collected from a patient who received antiretroviral therapy. The receptors were sampled from an adult man with HIV who was CMV-seropositive.

J is TRBJ1-1 and V is TRBV29-1, with 7 bases lining up with TRBD1. V gave up 5 bases and J gave up 4 bases; unmatched junction bases: 4. CDR1 is SQVTM, CDR2 ANQGSEA, per germline. The CDR3 consists of 12 residues. The CDR3 here is CSVRAGGTEAFF. The CDR3 nucleotides read TGCAGCGTTCGAGCAGGGGGCACTGAAGCTTTCTTT.

The rearrangement links TRBV11-1 to TRBJ1-1, with TRBD1 matching 8 bases. The CDR3 loop spans 15 amino acids. V lost 6 bases and J lost 1; bases outside the gene matches: 7. The germline gives CDR1 SGHAT, CDR2 FQDESV (reference sequence). CDR3 nucleotide sequence: TGTGCCAGCAGTCCAACGACAGGGGCGAACACTGAAGCTTTCTTT. It yields the protein CASSPTTGANTEAFF.

The rearrangement uses TRBV7-2 and TRBJ2-1, with 9 nucleotides matching TRBD2. The CDR3 covers 15 residues. CDR1 and CDR2 (germline): SGHTA, FQGNSA. With 1 base clipped from V and 9 bases from J, the junction kept 7 bases outside the gene matches. Here the CDR3 reads CASSLVAGGPGEQFF. The CDR3 DNA reads as TGTGCCAGCAGCTTAGTGGCGGGGGGGCCAGGTGAGCAGTTCTTC. The full variable domain, its missing parts supplied by reference TRBV7-2 and TRBJ2-1, is GAGVSQSPSNKVTEKGKDVELRCDPISGHTALYWYRQSLGQGLEFLIYFQGNSAPDKSGLPSDRFSAERTGGSVSTLTIQRTQQEDSAVYLCASSLVAGGPGEQFFGPGTRLTVL.

V and J are TRBV5-5 and TRBJ1-1; no reliable D call. Germline V gives CDR1 SGHKS, CDR2 YYEKEE (reference sequence). Trimming stripped 4 bases from V and 3 bases from J, with 10 bases between. CDR3 length: 13 residues. The CDR3 DNA reads as TGTGCCAGCAGCCTGACGGTTTACACTGAAGCTTTCTTT. This codes for CASSLTVYTEAFF.

The V call is TRBV25-1, the J call TRBJ2-3, with 7 positions matching TRBD1. This CDR3 has 14 amino acids. Germline V gives CDR1 MGHDK, CDR2 SYGVNS. V dropped 6 bases and J dropped 6; count of bases not matched to a gene: 9. DNA for the CDR3: TGTGCCAGCAGGCCACAGGGACAGCGGGATACGCAGTATTTT. Translating gives CASRPQGQRDTQYF. The entire variable domain, with the rest obtained from reference TRBV25-1 and TRBJ2-3, is as follows: EADIYQTPRYLVIGTGKKITLECSQTMGHDKMYWYQQDPGMELHLIHYSYGVNSTEKGDLSSESTVSRIRTEHFPLTLESARPSHTSQYLCASRPQGQRDTQYFGPGTRLTVL.

The DNA for the CDR3 is TGTGCCAGCAGCCCCAGCCCTGGACTAGCGGGGGGGTTCACAGATACGCAGTATTTT. It translates to CASSPSPGLAGGFTDTQYF. V usage is TRBV7-8 and J usage is TRBJ2-3; 15 bases are shared with TRBD2. Losses at the gene ends were 5 bases for V and 2 bases for J; bases not matched to a gene: 11. In germline, CDR1 is SGHVS, CDR2 FQNEAQ. There are 19 residues in the CDR3.

The chain employs TRBV10-3 and TRBJ2-7; maybe TRBD2 (7 bases). This CDR3 region has 16 residues. Germline CDR1 is ENHRY and CDR2 is SYGVKD. Trimming pared 2 bases from V and 0 bases from J, leaving 14 bases between. The CDR3, as DNA: TGTGCCATCAGTGAGCTGAAAGGGGGGGTCTCCTACGAGCAGTACTTC. Translation: CAISELKGGVSYEQYF.

This chain links TRBV19 with TRBJ1-1; D call uncertain. The CDR3 runs to 11 residues. With 6 bases removed from V and 7 bases from J, the gap between germline ends came to 9 bases. Germline V gene sequence: CDR1 LNHDA, CDR2 SQIVND (reference sequence). Here the CDR3 reads CASRNGVEAFF. The CDR3 coding sequence is TGTGCCAGTAGGAACGGAGTTGAAGCTTTCTTT.

The chain uses TRBV19 and TRBJ2-2; no reliable D call. This CDR3 is built from 16 residues. The germline V and J ends were trimmed by 0 bases and 0 bases, with 8 bases remaining between them. Germline-derived CDR1 and CDR2 are LNHDA and SQIVND (reference sequence). CDR3 residues: CASSIEGGSNTGELFF. The CDR3 coding sequence is TGTGCCAGTAGTATAGAGGGCGGTTCGAACACCGGGGAGCTGTTTTTT.

This clone was seen more than once but under ten times. This chain links TRBV5-1 with TRBJ2-3; D unclear. CDR3 length equals 15 residues. The germline V gene has CDR1 SGHRS and CDR2 YFSETQ. Trimming left V 1 base short and J 4 bases short, with 13 bases between. CDR3 in DNA: TGCGCCAGCAGCTTGACGGTCGGCGGCGCAGATACGCAGTATTTT. This gives the protein CASSLTVGGADTQYF.

V gene TRBV2 combines with J gene TRBJ1-4, with unresolved D. Germline CDR1 and CDR2: SNHLY and FYNNEI. The CDR3 runs to 15 residues. Trimming shortened V by 3 bases and J by 8 bases, and 16 bases separated the two germline ends. The chain's CDR3 is CASSDSEGAREKLFF. Here the CDR3 DNA reads TGTGCCAGCAGTGATAGTGAAGGTGCTAGAGAAAAACTGTTTTTT.

This clone is labeled medium-sized. The V and J genes are TRBV4-1 and TRBJ2-1; 10 bases line up with TRBD2. Germline CDR1 MGHRA, CDR2 YSYEKL. The ends lost 0 bases at V and 3 bases at J; junction bases unmatched: 8. The CDR3 totals 18 residues. The CDR3 nucleotides are TGCGCCAGCAGCCAAGATAGGTCTAGCGGGGGCCACTACAATGAGCAGTTCTTC. Its protein product is CASSQDRSSGGHYNEQFF.

The V and J genes are TRBV12-3 or TRBV12-4 and TRBJ2-2; D remains ambiguous. V lost 2 bases to trimming and J lost 6 bases, with 4 bases between them. This CDR3 is built from 12 residues. The CDR3, as DNA: TGTGCCAGCAGTTTATCCGCCGGGGAGCTGTTTTTT. It codes for CASSLSAGELFF.

The rearrangement joins TRBV7-9 to TRBJ2-7; D is undetermined. Trimming cost V 4 bases and J 4 bases, with 23 bases left between them. This CDR3 has 17 residues. Per germline, CDR1 SEHNR and CDR2 FQNEAQ (reference sequence). The CDR3 DNA reads as TGTGCCAGCAGCTCCAACGTAGGTGGGTTTGGGTTTTACGAGCAGTACTTC. The encoded protein is CASSSNVGGFGFYEQYF.

The chain employs TRBV25-1 and TRBJ2-3, with 9 bases that match TRBD1. Germline V gives CDR1 MGHDK, CDR2 SYGVNS. The CDR3 covers 14 residues. J lost 5 bases, V lost 7 bases, and 7 bases had no gene match. CDR3 coding DNA: TGTGCCAGCAACGACAGGGGGACAAAAGATACGCAGTATTTT. Translation: CASNDRGTKDTQYF.

The CDR3 DNA sequence: TGTGCCACCAGTGACCCAACGCGGGGGGCTACGCCCTACAATGAGCAGTTCTTC. Translation: CATSDPTRGATPYNEQFF. The chain joins TRBV24-1 to TRBJ2-1, with 8 positions matching TRBD2. The CDR3 totals 18 residues. V was clipped by 4 bases and J by 2 bases; unmatched bases: 12. Germline CDR1 and CDR2: KGHDR and SFDVKD.

This clone was picked up one time. The chain uses TRBV5-1 and TRBJ1-4; no reliable D call. CDR3 length: 15 amino acids. Germline lookup yields CDR1 SGHRS and CDR2 YFSETQ. Between the trimmed V and J ends, which lost 3 bases and 3 bases, there was a span of 12 bases. CDR3 sequence: CASSSEGVSNEKLFF. The CDR3 DNA follows: TGCGCCAGCAGCTCGGAGGGTGTCTCTAATGAAAAACTGTTTTTT.

On this clone itself: Other DNA sequences from this sample encode an identical CDR3 as well. V and J are TRBV29-1 and TRBJ2-2; D is undetermined. CDR1 is SQVTM and CDR2 is ANQGSEA in the germline V gene. This CDR3 spans 13 amino acids. V lost 7 bases to trimming and J lost 2 bases, with 11 bases between them. CDR3 bases: TGCAGCGGCCGGACCGGAAACACCGGGGAGCTGTTTTTT. Translated: CSGRTGNTGELFF.

This chain links TRBV29-1 with TRBJ2-3; 7 nucleotides match TRBD2. CDR1 is SQVTM, CDR2 ANQGSEA, per germline. The V segment lost 5 bases and the J segment 2 bases; nucleotides outside the gene matches: 10. The CDR3 loop spans 15 amino acids. The DNA of the CDR3 is TGCAGCGTTCCCATGGGAGGGCTCTTCACAGATACGCAGTATTTT. Encoded protein: CSVPMGGLFTDTQYF.

The genes are TRBV18 and TRBJ2-5, with TRBD1 as a possible D gene (5 bases). This CDR3 region has 12 residues. V was trimmed by 2 bases and J by 7 bases, leaving 8 bases between them. Germline V CDR1 and CDR2: KGHSH, LQKENI. This chain's CDR3 is CASSPGAGTQYF. The CDR3 DNA is TGTGCCAGCTCACCAGGGGCCGGGACCCAGTACTTC.

This clone came up a few times. The CDR3 loop is CASSLRNLGGNTEAFF. Written as DNA, the CDR3 is TGCGCCAGCAGCCTTCGGAACCTTGGGGGGAACACTGAAGCTTTCTTT. The chain employs TRBV10-2 and TRBJ1-1, with D possibly TRBD1 on 5 matching bases. The CDR3 runs to 16 residues. V lost 6 bases to trimming and J lost 1 base, with 18 bases between them. Germline V gives CDR1 WSHSY, CDR2 SAAADI.

The chain is built from TRBV2 and TRBJ1-6; unclear D gene. Trimming took 4 bases from V and 8 from J, leaving 9 bases between them. Germline lookup yields CDR1 SNHLY and CDR2 FYNNEI. The CDR3 covers 13 residues. The DNA for the CDR3 is TGTGCCAGCAGTGTCGGACCGTATTCACCCCTCCACTTT. Protein product: CASSVGPYSPLHF.

The V gene is TRBV7-3, the J gene TRBJ2-1; TRBD1 might be the D (5 bases). Germline CDR1 is SGHTA and CDR2 is FQGTGA. The ends were cut back, 6 bases at V and 9 bases at J, with 9 bases in the middle. The CDR3 contains 11 residues. This CDR3 is CASRQAGEQFF. CDR3 DNA sequence: TGTGCCAGCAGACAGGCTGGTGAGCAGTTCTTC.